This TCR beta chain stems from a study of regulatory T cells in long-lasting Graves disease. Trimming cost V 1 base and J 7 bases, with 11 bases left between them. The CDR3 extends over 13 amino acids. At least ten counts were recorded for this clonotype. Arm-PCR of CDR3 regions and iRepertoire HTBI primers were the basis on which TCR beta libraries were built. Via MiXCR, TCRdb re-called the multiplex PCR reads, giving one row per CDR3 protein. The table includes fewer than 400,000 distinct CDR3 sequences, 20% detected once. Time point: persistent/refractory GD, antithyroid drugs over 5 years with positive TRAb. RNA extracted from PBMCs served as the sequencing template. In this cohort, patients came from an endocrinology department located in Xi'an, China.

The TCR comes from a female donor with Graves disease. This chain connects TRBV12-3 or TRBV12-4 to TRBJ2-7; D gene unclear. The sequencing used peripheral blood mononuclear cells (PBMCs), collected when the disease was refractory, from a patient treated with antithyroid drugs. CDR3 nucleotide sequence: TGTGCCAGCAGTTTAGACAGTCAAGGGGAGCAGTACTTC. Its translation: CASSLDSQGEQYF.